This T cell receptor beta chain was obtained from a study of cytomegalovirus exposure and HLA in healthy donors. With regard to this clone: What it recognizes is unknown.

Germline trimming cut 4 bases from V and 4 bases from J; bases unmatched to any gene: 9. The CDR3 consists of 16 residues. Germline lookup yields CDR1 SGHDT and CDR2 YYEEEE. 13 Jbeta primers and 60 Vbeta primers were used for the PCR. Produced via immunoSEQ multiplex PCR; TCRdb's table is partial and in-frame only. This table has about 130,000 clones, about 80% appearing once. Study-wide results and limits: Being productive about 90% or about 30% of the time was typical of most TCR beta V segments in an earlier analysis. There were reportedly fewer N-insertions in an Asian-associated ancestry cluster than the roughly 700-donor mean, in a later analysis. The study recorded 150 to 200 TCR beta chains that were cytomegalovirus-associated. In a later analysis, several top co-occurrence clusters appeared linked to parvovirus B19, influenza, CMV and Epstein-Barr virus.

The origin of this receptor is a man aged 18 to 30 in good health and CMV-seronegative. The source material was PBMCs. The chain links TRBV5-6 to TRBJ1-2, with 11 bases fitting TRBD1. CDR3: CASSPVGDRGAYGYTF. CDR3 nucleotide sequence: TGTGCCAGCAGCCCCGTCGGGGACAGGGGGGCCTATGGCTACACCTTC.